The 25 T cell receptor beta chains below were found in one sample sequenced in a study of identical twins. TCRdb re-called the 5' RACE reads through MiXCR, storing one row per CDR3 protein. The sample holds 250,000 or so distinct CDR3 sequences; roughly 8% are singletons and the top ten take 2.5% to 3.5%. This sample also belongs to another study, concerning yellow fever vaccine responses in identical twins.

Sequencing input: CD8+ T cells sorted from blood. These receptors originate from a woman between 18 and 29 years old in good health.

This clonotype was counted many times. The gene calls are TRBV28 and TRBJ2-7, with 8 bases identical to TRBD2. Trimming at V came to 2 bases and at J to 2 bases, leaving 20 bases not matched to a gene. The length of the CDR3 is 20 residues. Germline V gene sequence: CDR1 MDHEN, CDR2 SYDVKM. CDR3 sequence reads: CASSLICWVRLAGPTYEQYF. For the CDR3, the DNA is TGTGCCAGCAGTTTAATATGTTGGGTGAGGCTAGCGGGTCCTACCTACGAGCAGTACTTC. The full variable domain, in which reference TRBV28 and TRBJ2-7 provide the parts outside the CDR3, is DVKVTQSSRYLVKRTGEKVFLECVQDMDHENMFWYRQDPGLGLRLIYFSYDVKMKEKGDIPEGYSVSREKKERFSLILESASTNQTSMYLCASSLICWVRLAGPTYEQYFGPGTRLTVT.

This clonotype was seen repeatedly, ten times or more. This rearrangement joins TRBV4-3 to TRBJ2-7; 7 bases agree with TRBD1. CDR1 and CDR2 (germline): LGHNA, YSLEER. CDR3 length equals 13 residues. V trimming: 3 bases; J trimming: 5 bases; junction bases outside the gene matches: 4. The CDR3 protein is CASSQTGNDEQYF. For the CDR3, the DNA is TGCGCCAGCAGCCAGACAGGGAATGACGAGCAGTACTTC.

This clonotype appeared many times. This rearrangement joins TRBV27 to TRBJ1-5, with TRBD1 as a possible D gene (6 bases). The V end was cut by 1 base, the J end by 7 bases, with 8 bases between. Germline-derived CDR1 and CDR2 are MNHEY and SMNVEV (reference sequence). There are 13 residues in the CDR3. The CDR3 protein is CASSLYRDQPQHF. The CDR3 nucleotides are TGTGCCAGCAGTTTATACAGGGACCAGCCCCAGCATTTT.

This clonotype showed up many times. The chain combines TRBV5-1 with TRBJ2-3; D is undetermined. Germline values: CDR1 SGHRS, CDR2 YFSETQ. The CDR3 is 15 amino acids. The V gene lost 4 bases and the J gene lost 1 base, with 13 bases spanning the gap. The CDR3 sequence: CASSPDPYGTDTQYF. CDR3 bases: TGCGCCAGCAGCCCGGACCCCTACGGCACAGATACGCAGTATTTT. The full variable domain, its missing parts supplied by reference TRBV5-1 and TRBJ2-3, is KAGVTQTPRYLIKTRGQQVTLSCSPISGHRSVSWYQQTPGQGLQFLFEYFSETQRNKGNFPGRFSGRQFSNSRSEMNVSTLELGDSALYLCASSPDPYGTDTQYFGPGTRLTVL.

In this sample, this clonotype turned up many times. The chain carries TRBV4-3 and TRBJ2-3; 9 bases are a match to TRBD2. The J segment lost 4 bases and the V segment lost 1 base, leaving 3 bases of the junction unmatched. This CDR3 region has 15 residues. Germline lookup yields CDR1 LGHNA and CDR2 YSLEER. The CDR3 spells CASSQVAGVADTQYF. In nucleotides, the CDR3 is TGCGCCAGCAGCCAAGTAGCGGGAGTAGCAGATACGCAGTATTTT.

This clonotype was picked up a small number of times. J is TRBJ2-1 and V is TRBV29-1; 11 nucleotides align to TRBD2. CDR3 length: 18 amino acids. CDR1 and CDR2 from the germline V gene are SQVTM and ANQGSEA. V trimming: 0 bases; J trimming: 2 bases; junction bases outside the gene matches: 9. The CDR3 nucleotides are TGCAGCGTTGAAGATTCCAGACTAGCGGGGTTTCCCTACAATGAGCAGTTCTTC. This translates into CSVEDSRLAGFPYNEQFF.

This clonotype occurred a few times. The CDR3 loop is CSARSPQGAVDEQYF. In nucleotides, the CDR3 is TGCAGTGCTAGAAGTCCTCAGGGAGCCGTTGACGAGCAGTACTTC. V gene TRBV20-1 combines with J gene TRBJ2-7; D possibly matches TRBD1 or TRBD2 (5 bases each). This CDR3 is 15 amino acids long. The V end was cut by 2 bases, the J end by 5 bases, with 19 bases between. In germline, CDR1 is DFQATT, CDR2 SNEGSKA (reference sequence).

This clonotype was seen at least ten times. The chain has TRBV29-1 and TRBJ2-5; TRBD2 matches at 7 bases. Germline assignment: CDR1 SQVTM and CDR2 ANQGSEA. Germline trimming cut 6 bases from V and 5 bases from J; bases unmatched to any gene: 15. The CDR3 spans 15 residues. The CDR3 nucleotides are TGCAGCGTCCCGGAATTAGGGAGGGTCTATGAGACCCAGTACTTC. Its protein product is CSVPELGRVYETQYF.

This clonotype was counted only a few times. CDR3 protein: CASSPFLAGDTGELFF. The CDR3, as DNA: TGTGCCAGCAGCCCCTTTCTGGCGGGGGACACCGGGGAGCTGTTTTTT. The rearrangement joins TRBV9 to TRBJ2-2; TRBD2 matches at 7 bases. Germline lookup yields CDR1 SGDLS and CDR2 YYNGEE. The CDR3 spans 16 residues. The J segment lost 3 bases and the V segment lost 4 bases, leaving 9 bases of the junction unmatched.

There are many counts of this clonotype. The CDR3 region has the DNA TGTGCCACCAGTGAAGCGGGAGGGCCCGAGACCCAGTACTTC. This codes for CATSEAGGPETQYF. The V gene is TRBV24-1, the J gene TRBJ2-5, with 10 bases that match TRBD2. V shed 4 bases and J 5 bases; nucleotides not matched to a gene: 3. Germline CDR1 KGHDR, CDR2 SFDVKD. This CDR3 region has 14 residues.

V gene TRBV20-1 combines with J gene TRBJ2-7; D is unclear. The V end lost 0 bases, the J end lost 6 bases, and 21 bases lay between the germline ends. Germline V gene lookup returns CDR1 DFQATT and CDR2 SNEGSKA (reference sequence). This CDR3 contains 16 residues. CDR3 DNA sequence: TGCAGTGCTAGAGAGCGCGTGGCCGGGTCCTTGGGCGAGCAGTACTTC. Its protein product is CSARERVAGSLGEQYF.

Many counts were recorded for this clonotype. The genes are TRBV12-3 or TRBV12-4 and TRBJ2-7, with D possibly TRBD1 on 6 matching bases. CDR3 length: 14 residues. The V and J ends lost 5 bases and 0 bases respectively, with 11 bases between them. CDR3 amino acids: CASSTGTGSYEQYF. In DNA, the CDR3 is TGTGCCAGCAGTACAGGGACGGGCTCCTACGAGCAGTACTTC.

This clonotype has only a few counts. The V and J genes are TRBV12-3 or TRBV12-4 and TRBJ2-5; maybe TRBD1 (5 bases). V lost 6 bases to trimming and J lost 1 base, with 12 bases between them. The CDR3 runs to 14 residues. The CDR3 sequence is CASSSWGVQETQYF. The CDR3, as DNA: TGTGCCAGCAGCTCGTGGGGCGTCCAAGAGACCCAGTACTTC.

This clonotype was seen at least ten times. The chain couples TRBV27 to TRBJ2-7, with a weak D call TRBD2 (6 bases). The CDR3 consists of 13 residues. The V end lost 0 bases, the J end lost 4 bases, and 7 bases lay between the germline ends. Germline CDR1 is MNHEY and CDR2 is SMNVEV (reference sequence). CDR3 coding DNA: TGTGCCAGCAGTTTATCTAGCGGTTACGAGCAGTACTTC. This encodes CASSLSSGYEQYF.

This clonotype was counted at least ten times. This chain links TRBV12-3 or TRBV12-4 with TRBJ2-3, with a weak D call TRBD2 (5 bases). CDR3 length: 11 residues. V was pared by 3 bases and J by 10 bases, with 8 bases between. CDR3: CASSFGEAQYF. DNA for the CDR3: TGTGCCAGCAGTTTCGGGGAAGCGCAGTATTTT.

The chain combines TRBV27 with TRBJ2-7, with D uncertain. Germline CDR1 MNHEY, CDR2 SMNVEV (reference sequence). V was clipped by 5 bases and J by 3 bases, with 17 bases between them. The CDR3 loop spans 15 amino acids. The CDR3 loop is CASSRHLDSNYEQYF. CDR3 nucleotides: TGTGCCAGCAGTCGCCACTTAGATTCAAACTACGAGCAGTACTTC.

This clonotype was seen at least ten times. The V and J genes are TRBV3-1 and TRBJ2-3, with 15 positions matching TRBD2. The CDR3 spans 20 residues. Germline CDR1 reads LGHDT; CDR2 reads YNNKEL (reference sequence). V lost 4 bases, J lost 3 bases, and 14 bases stayed unmatched. This chain's CDR3 is CASSPGLAGGHSPATDTQYF. The CDR3 coding sequence is TGTGCCAGCAGCCCGGGACTAGCGGGGGGACATTCTCCAGCAACAGATACGCAGTATTTT.

This clonotype has a handful of counts. The rearrangement links TRBV5-6 to TRBJ1-5; 11 bases match TRBD1. Losses at the gene ends were 2 bases for V and 6 bases for J; bases not matched to a gene: 1. The CDR3 runs to 14 residues. The germline V gene has CDR1 SGHDT and CDR2 YYEEEE. Here the CDR3 reads CASSFGTGGQPQHF. The CDR3 DNA follows: TGTGCCAGCAGCTTTGGGACAGGGGGTCAGCCCCAGCATTTT.

V is TRBV20-1 and J is TRBJ2-3; TRBD2 matches at 13 bases. CDR1 is DFQATT and CDR2 is SNEGSKA in the germline V gene (reference sequence). V lost 5 bases, J lost 0 bases, and 11 bases stayed unmatched. This CDR3 comprises 18 residues. The CDR3 sequence: CSASKATSGRRSTDTQYF. In DNA, the CDR3 is TGCAGTGCTTCCAAGGCGACTAGCGGGAGGCGCAGCACAGATACGCAGTATTTT.

In its sample, this clonotype was seen many times. This chain connects TRBV24-1 to TRBJ2-5, with D possibly being TRBD2 (5 bases). Trimming pared 5 bases from V and 5 bases from J, leaving 11 bases between. In germline, CDR1 is KGHDR, CDR2 SFDVKD. The CDR3 consists of 13 residues. The chain's CDR3 is CATSVTGDETQYF. The DNA of the CDR3 is TGTGCCACCAGTGTTACCGGGGATGAGACCCAGTACTTC.

This clonotype was counted ten times or more. The gene calls are TRBV2 and TRBJ2-4; D might be TRBD2 (5 bases). The CDR3 runs 14 residues. CDR1 SNHLY and CDR2 FYNNEI come from the germline V gene. Deletions cut 0 bases from V and 8 bases from J, with 11 bases between. The CDR3 here is CASSEALLEDIQYF. The CDR3, as DNA: TGTGCCAGCAGTGAAGCGCTTTTGGAGGACATTCAGTACTTC.

This clonotype was observed once. This may be a read error: a much more frequent sequence differs by one nucleotide. The chain is built from TRBV29-1 and TRBJ2-1; 7 nucleotides agree with TRBD2. V lost 2 bases, J lost 6 bases, and 7 bases stayed unmatched. The germline CDR1 and CDR2 sequences are SQVTM and ANQGSEA. There are 14 residues in the CDR3. The chain's CDR3 is CSVESREALNEQFF. In DNA form, the CDR3 reads TGCAGCGTTGAATCTCGGGAGGCTCTCAATGAGCAGTTCTTC.

This clonotype was recorded a few times. The rearrangement joins TRBV10-1 to TRBJ1-6; no clear D gene. The CDR3 extends over 15 amino acids. Germline V gene data show CDR1 as WNHNN and CDR2 as SYGVQD (reference sequence). The V gene lost 0 bases and the J gene lost 5 bases, with 8 bases spanning the gap. CDR3 amino acids: CASSESTLDNSPLHF. The CDR3, as DNA: TGCGCCAGCAGTGAGTCGACGCTCGATAATTCACCCCTCCACTTT.

The chain combines TRBV7-9 with TRBJ2-7, with D possibly being TRBD1 or TRBD2 (6 bases each). Trimming took 4 bases from V and 2 from J, leaving 12 bases between them. Germline CDR1 SEHNR, CDR2 FQNEAQ (reference sequence). The CDR3 totals 14 residues. The CDR3 DNA reads TGTGCCAGCAGCTGGGAGGACAGTACCTACGAGCAGTACTTC. Its translation: CASSWEDSTYEQYF.

This clonotype showed up just a few times. The chain is built from TRBV12-3 or TRBV12-4 and TRBJ2-1; 15 nucleotides agree with TRBD2. The CDR3 runs 16 residues. V was pared by 6 bases and J by 5 bases, with 5 bases of the junction left unmatched. The CDR3 here is CASSRTSGGADNEQFF. The DNA of the CDR3 is TGTGCCAGCAGCAGGACTAGCGGGGGGGCGGACAATGAGCAGTTCTTC.